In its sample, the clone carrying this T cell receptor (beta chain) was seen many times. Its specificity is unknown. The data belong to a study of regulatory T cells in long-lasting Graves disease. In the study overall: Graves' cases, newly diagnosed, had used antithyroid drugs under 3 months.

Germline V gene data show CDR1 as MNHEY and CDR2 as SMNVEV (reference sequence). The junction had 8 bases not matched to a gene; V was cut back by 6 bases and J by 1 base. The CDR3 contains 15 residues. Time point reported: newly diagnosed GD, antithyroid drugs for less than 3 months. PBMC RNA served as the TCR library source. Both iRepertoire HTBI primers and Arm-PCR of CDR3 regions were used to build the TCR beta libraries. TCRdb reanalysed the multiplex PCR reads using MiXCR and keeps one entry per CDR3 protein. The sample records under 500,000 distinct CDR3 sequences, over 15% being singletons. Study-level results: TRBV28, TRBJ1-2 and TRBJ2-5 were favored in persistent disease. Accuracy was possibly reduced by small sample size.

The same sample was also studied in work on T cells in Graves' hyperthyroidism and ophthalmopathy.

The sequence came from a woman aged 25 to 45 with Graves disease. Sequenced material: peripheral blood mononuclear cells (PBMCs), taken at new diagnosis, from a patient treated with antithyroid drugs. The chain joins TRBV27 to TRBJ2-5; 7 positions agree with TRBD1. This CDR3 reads CASSYTGTVQETQYF. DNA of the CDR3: TGTGCCAGCAGCTATACTGGGACAGTCCAAGAGACCCAGTACTTC.